Described below is a single TCR beta chain sequence and its context. Germline V lookup: CDR1 SEHNR, CDR2 FQNEAQ (reference sequence). V was trimmed by 2 bases and J by 2 bases, leaving 10 bases between them. This CDR3 spans 14 amino acids. These data originate in a study of blood T cell repertoires in COVID-19. Background on the study: Sample material is recorded as cDNA or gDNA derived from T cells, B-cell-depleted T cells, or PBMCs.

Produced via immunoSEQ multiplex PCR; TCRdb's table is partial and in-frame only. This table has about 130,000 clones, approximately 85% appearing once. The chain carries TRBV7-9 and TRBJ2-7, with D hard to call. This TCR came from a human donor in a cohort sampled during active COVID-19. Source material: peripheral blood. The CDR3 spells CASSLTSVPYEQYF. CDR3 sequence (DNA): TGTGCCAGCAGCTTAACGTCGGTCCCCTACGAGCAGTACTTC.